These 16 T cell receptor beta chains were sequenced from one sample in a study of blood T cell repertoires in COVID-19. TCRdb's table, derived via immunoSEQ multiplex PCR, lists solely in-frame clones and lacks some. The data hold 64,000 or so clones, with approximately 90% observed a single time. Sequenced sample: peripheral blood. The origin of the receptors is a human donor in a cohort sampled during active COVID-19.

The chain combines TRBV27 with TRBJ1-1; the D gene is possibly TRBD1 (5 bases). CDR1 MNHEY and CDR2 SMNVEV come from the germline V gene (reference sequence). The V and J ends lost 6 bases and 7 bases respectively, with 9 bases between them. CDR3 length: 11 amino acids. In DNA, the CDR3 is TGTGCCAGCAGGGGGGGGAGTGAAGCTTTCTTT. Protein: CASRGGSEAFF.

This chain uses TRBV27 with TRBJ1-5; possibly TRBD1 for D (6 bases). The CDR3 contains 15 residues. CDR1 is MNHEY and CDR2 is SMNVEV in the germline V gene (reference sequence). The V end was cut by 1 base, the J end by 2 bases, with 9 bases between. The CDR3: CASSLYSGGNQPQHF. In DNA, the CDR3 is TGTGCCAGCAGTTTATATTCAGGGGGCAATCAGCCCCAGCATTTT.

The genes are TRBV18 and TRBJ2-1; D gene ambiguous. Per the germline V gene, CDR1 is KGHSH and CDR2 is LQKENI. The CDR3 consists of 17 residues. The V gene lost 2 bases and the J gene lost 0 bases, with 14 bases spanning the gap. The CDR3 bases are TGTGCCAGCTCACCAGCCACCGCTTCCAGCTCCTACAATGAGCAGTTCTTC. Translation: CASSPATASSSYNEQFF.

This chain links TRBV6-5 with TRBJ2-2; 7 nucleotides line up with TRBD1. V gave up 6 bases and J gave up 7 bases; unmatched junction bases: 11. Per the germline V gene, CDR1 is MNHEY and CDR2 is SVGAGI. The CDR3 sequence is 15 residues long. CDR3 region: CASSRGGYMGGELFF. In nucleotides, the CDR3 is TGTGCCAGCAGCAGAGGGGGCTATATGGGCGGGGAGCTGTTTTTT.

The gene calls are TRBV11-3 and TRBJ2-5; 7 bases align to TRBD2. This CDR3 contains 13 residues. CDR1 is SGHNT, CDR2 YENEEA, per germline. V was clipped by 5 bases and J by 3 bases; unmatched bases: 3. Here the CDR3 DNA reads TGTGCCAGCAGCAAAGGACTAGAAGAGACCCAGTACTTC. Translated, it gives CASSKGLEETQYF.

This sequence joins TRBV6-5 and TRBJ1-1; D is undetermined. From germline, CDR1 is MNHEY and CDR2 SVGAGI. The V and J ends lost 6 bases and 0 bases respectively, with 8 bases between them. The CDR3 runs 13 residues. The CDR3 region is CASSVELNTEAFF. CDR3 bases: TGTGCCAGCAGCGTAGAGTTGAACACTGAAGCTTTCTTT.

Only one count was recorded for this clone. The chain has TRBV6-6 and TRBJ1-5; 8 nucleotides line up with TRBD1. The CDR3 runs 14 residues. With 6 bases clipped from V and 6 bases from J, the junction kept 7 bases outside the gene matches. CDR1 and CDR2 (germline): MNHNY, SVGAGI (reference sequence). The CDR3 coding sequence is TGTGCCAGCAGGGCAGGGGGCGGCGGTCAGCCCCAGCATTTT. This encodes CASRAGGGGQPQHF.

The chain links TRBV6-5 to TRBJ1-4, with TRBD1 matching 9 bases. The length of the CDR3 is 15 residues. The germline V gene has CDR1 MNHEY and CDR2 SVGAGI. The V gene end was trimmed by 5 bases and the J gene end by 8 bases; junction bases not matched to a gene: 9. CDR3 in amino acids: CASSLTTGGYEKLFF. The DNA of the CDR3 is TGTGCCAGCAGTCTCACGACAGGGGGATACGAAAAACTGTTTTTT.

The chain has TRBV6-4 and TRBJ2-7, with 9 nucleotides matching TRBD2. Germline V gene sequence: CDR1 MRHNA, CDR2 SNTAGT. V lost 4 bases to trimming and J lost 4 bases; unmatched junction nucleotides: 5. CDR3 length: 14 residues. DNA of the CDR3: TGTGCCAGCAGTGGACTAGCGGCGGGATACGAGCAGTACTTC. Residues: CASSGLAAGYEQYF.

This clone was counted only a few times. The chain recombines TRBV5-4 with TRBJ2-6; 12 bases fit TRBD2. CDR3 length: 20 residues. CDR1 is SGHNT and CDR2 is YYREEE in the germline V gene (reference sequence). The junction had 9 bases not matched to a gene; V was cut back by 1 base and J by 1 base. CDR3 in amino acids: CASSLYYRLAGESGANVLTF. CDR3 nucleotides: TGTGCCAGCAGCTTGTATTACCGACTAGCGGGAGAATCTGGGGCCAACGTCCTGACTTTC.

The chain is built from TRBV28 and TRBJ1-5; D perhaps matches TRBD1 (5 bases). This CDR3 has 14 amino acids. V lost 6 bases and J lost 9, with 18 bases in between. Per the germline V gene, CDR1 is MDHEN and CDR2 is SYDVKM. The chain's CDR3 is CASSIGTALGPQHF. The CDR3 DNA follows: TGTGCCAGCAGCATCGGGACTGCCCTAGGGCCCCAGCATTTT.

The V gene is TRBV7-9, the J gene TRBJ1-3; D ambiguous. The CDR3 runs 15 residues. Germline V lookup: CDR1 SEHNR, CDR2 FQNEAQ (reference sequence). V was shortened by 4 bases and J by 2 bases, with 12 bases between the two germline ends. The CDR3 bases are TGTGCCAGCAGCTCCATTACATTGACTGGAAACACCATATATTTT. This encodes CASSSITLTGNTIYF.

The chain employs TRBV27 and TRBJ2-5; D may be TRBD1 (6 bases). Germline CDR1 and CDR2: MNHEY and SMNVEV (reference sequence). V was pared by 5 bases and J by 1 base, with 17 bases between. The CDR3 is made up of 16 amino acids. CDR3 sequence reads: CASSPQQGLFQETQYF. The CDR3 DNA sequence: TGTGCCAGCAGTCCCCAACAGGGATTGTTCCAAGAGACCCAGTACTTC.

This clone appeared once. The rearrangement uses TRBV27 and TRBJ1-2; 9 bases are a match to TRBD1. V lost 2 bases, J lost 7 bases, and 8 bases stayed unmatched. The CDR3 is made up of 15 amino acids. Germline CDR1 MNHEY, CDR2 SMNVEV (reference sequence). In DNA form, the CDR3 reads TGTGCCAGCAGTTTAAAGGGACAGGGACTTGGTGGCTACACCTTC. Its protein product is CASSLKGQGLGGYTF.

J is TRBJ2-4 and V is TRBV5-1; 12 bases line up with TRBD1. Per germline, CDR1 SGHRS and CDR2 YFSETQ. The CDR3 sequence is 15 residues long. Trimming removed 6 bases from V and 0 bases from J; junction bases left unmatched: 1. The CDR3 nucleotides are TGCGCCAGCATGGGACAGGGGGCAGCCAAAAACATTCAGTACTTC. Amino acids: CASMGQGAAKNIQYF.

V gene TRBV5-1 combines with J gene TRBJ2-1; 9 nucleotides align to TRBD1. The CDR3 spans 12 residues. Per germline, CDR1 SGHRS and CDR2 YFSETQ. J lost 15 bases, V lost 3 bases, and 7 bases had no gene match. The CDR3, as DNA: TGCGCCAGCAGCTGGGGGGACAGGGCTCTGTTCTTC. This gives the protein CASSWGDRALFF.